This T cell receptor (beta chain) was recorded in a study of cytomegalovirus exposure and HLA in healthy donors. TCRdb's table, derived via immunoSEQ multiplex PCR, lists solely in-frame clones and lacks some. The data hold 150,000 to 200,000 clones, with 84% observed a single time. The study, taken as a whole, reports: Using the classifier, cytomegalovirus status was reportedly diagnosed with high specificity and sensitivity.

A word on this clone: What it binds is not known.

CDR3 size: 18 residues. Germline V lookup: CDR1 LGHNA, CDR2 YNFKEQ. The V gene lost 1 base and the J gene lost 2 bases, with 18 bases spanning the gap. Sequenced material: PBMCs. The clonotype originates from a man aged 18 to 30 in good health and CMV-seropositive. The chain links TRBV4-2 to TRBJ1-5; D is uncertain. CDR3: CASSQALSGFIGNQPQHF. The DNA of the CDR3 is TGTGCCAGCAGCCAAGCTTTGTCGGGTTTTATTGGCAATCAGCCCCAGCATTTT.